These 4 T cell receptor beta chains originate from one sample sequenced in a study of shared clonotypes between healthy human individuals. Clones were sequenced by immunoSEQ multiplex PCR, and TCRdb holds only the in-frame ones, with some missing. The repertoire holds under 1,100,000 clones, with about 80% as singletons. The sequenced material came from memory CD4+ T cells sorted from blood. As for subset: CD45RA-negative fraction. All receptors derive from a man younger than 30 in good health.

The chain employs TRBV30 and TRBJ2-5; 10 bases map to TRBD1. The CDR3 is 13 amino acids. The J segment lost 4 bases and the V segment lost 7 bases, leaving 6 bases of the junction unmatched. Germline V gene lookup returns CDR1 GTSNPN and CDR2 SVGIG (reference sequence). In DNA, the CDR3 is TGTGCCTCTCGGACAGGGGGGCGAGAGACCCAGTACTTC. Its protein is CASRTGGRETQYF.

The V gene is TRBV7-9, the J gene TRBJ1-2, with 7 bases lining up with TRBD1. CDR3 length: 13 amino acids. The V gene's germline CDR1 is SEHNR and CDR2 FQNEAQ (reference sequence). Unmatched junction bases numbered 2, after V lost 4 bases and J lost 3 bases. The CDR3 coding sequence is TGTGCCAGCAGCTCAGGACAGGACTATGGCTACACCTTC. Its translation: CASSSGQDYGYTF.

The J gene is TRBJ2-2, the V gene TRBV4-3; the D is unclear. CDR3 length: 14 residues. Looked up from germline, CDR1 is LGHNA and CDR2 is YSLEER. The germline V and J ends were trimmed by 0 bases and 5 bases, with 7 bases remaining between them. The CDR3 reads CASSQEAVTGELFF. The DNA for the CDR3 is TGCGCCAGCAGCCAAGAAGCCGTAACCGGGGAGCTGTTTTTT.

The chain employs TRBV6-5 and TRBJ2-7; possibly TRBD1 for D (6 bases). V lost 8 bases and J 6 bases, leaving 20 bases between the germline ends. Germline values: CDR1 MNHEY, CDR2 SVGAGI. The CDR3 has 14 residues. The CDR3 loop is CASSSTGWLAEQYF. CDR3 nucleotides: TGTGCCAGCTCGTCCACAGGGTGGTTGGCCGAGCAGTACTTC.